This TCR beta chain was recovered during a study of blood T cell repertoires in COVID-19. Between the trimmed V and J ends, which lost 1 base and 2 bases, there was a span of 5 bases. Germline CDR1 is SGHVS and CDR2 is FQNEAQ. This CDR3 has 13 amino acids. Repertoires were generated with immunoSEQ multiplex PCR, while TCRdb's copy carries only in-frame clones and drops some. The data contain over 85,000 clones, 75% to 95% of them seen just once; the ten biggest clones take up around 4%. This chain joins TRBV7-8 and TRBJ1-2; D unresolved. The specimen sequenced was peripheral blood. This receptor was obtained from a man aged 18 to 29 with acute or convalescent COVID-19. In DNA form, the CDR3 reads TGTGCCAGCAGCTTAGGAGGGAACTATGGCTACACCTTC. Translating it yields CASSLGGNYGYTF.